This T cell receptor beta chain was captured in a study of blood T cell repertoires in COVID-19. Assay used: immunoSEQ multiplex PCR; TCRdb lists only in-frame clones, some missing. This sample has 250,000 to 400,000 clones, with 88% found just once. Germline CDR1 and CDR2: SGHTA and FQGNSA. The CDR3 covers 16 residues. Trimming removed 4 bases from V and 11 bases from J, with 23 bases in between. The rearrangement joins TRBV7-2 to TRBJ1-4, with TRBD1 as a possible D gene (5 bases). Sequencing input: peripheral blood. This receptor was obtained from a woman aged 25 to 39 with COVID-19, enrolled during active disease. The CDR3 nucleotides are TGTGCCAGCAGCTCCCGAGAAACGGGGGGTGGGTGGAAACTGTTTTTT. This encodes CASSSRETGGGWKLFF.